This TCR beta chain was found in a study of blood T cell repertoires in COVID-19. Libraries were prepared by immunoSEQ multiplex PCR; TCRdb keeps only in-frame clonotypes and omits some of them. The sample carries roughly 230,000 clones, under 90% recorded once. Germline assignment: CDR1 SGHVS and CDR2 FQNEAQ. V lost 5 bases to trimming and J lost 0 bases; unmatched junction nucleotides: 4. The CDR3 is 16 amino acids. The chain combines TRBV7-8 with TRBJ1-6, with 7 bases that match TRBD1. Sequencing used peripheral blood. The receptor comes from a woman of 80 years or more with acute or convalescent COVID-19. The CDR3 sequence: CASSAQGGSYNSPLHF. The CDR3 nucleotides read TGTGCCAGCAGCGCCCAGGGGGGCTCCTATAATTCACCCCTCCACTTT. The complete variable domain, with remaining parts taken from reference TRBV7-8 and TRBJ1-6, reads GAGVSQSPRYKVAKRGQDVALRCDPISGHVSLFWYQQALGQGPEFLTYFQNEAQLDKSGLPSDRFFAERPEGSVSTLKIQRTQQEDSAVYLCASSAQGGSYNSPLHFGNGTRLTVT.